This T cell receptor beta chain originates from a study of cytomegalovirus exposure and HLA in healthy donors. On the study more broadly: Among the approximately 410 genotyped donors, around 81% were placed in the Caucasian-associated ancestry cluster. The study, taken as a whole, reports: What a later analysis showed was that several of the most significant clusters appeared linked to common viral pathogens.

This CDR3 region has 16 residues. CDR1 and CDR2 (germline): SGHKS, YYEKEE (reference sequence). After removal of 0 bases from V and 4 bases from J, the junction contained 7 bases not matched to a gene. As for the donors, each was a healthy bone marrow donor. With 60 Vbeta and 13 Jbeta primers, the PCR was carried out. The repertoire was sequenced with immunoSEQ multiplex PCR; TCRdb's copy has only in-frame clones and lacks some. The sample yields roughly 100,000 clones, 79% seen once. Remarks on this clone: No antigen is known for it.

The TCR was taken from a woman aged 40 to 50 in good health and CMV-seronegative. The rearrangement joins TRBV5-5 to TRBJ1-3; 7 positions match TRBD1. Specimen: PBMCs. CDR3 in DNA: TGTGCCAGCAGCTTGGGGGGACAGCTCATAGGAAACACCATATATTTT. Translation: CASSLGGQLIGNTIYF.